Listed here is a single TCR beta chain. The antigen remains undetermined. Using immunoSEQ multiplex PCR, the repertoire was profiled, and TCRdb retains in-frame clones only, with some absent. The sample includes under 95,000 clones, about 94% of them seen just once. The record originates from a study of siplizumab effects on memory and regulatory T cells. General study findings and limits: Proof of suppressive function in proliferating Tregs from siplizumab cultures was not established. Memory cells seemed less diverse than naive T cells, which seemed major alloresponse contributors. Significant reduction of alloreactive sequences traceable to unstimulated CD4+ memory cells was observed with siplizumab. There were only a minor fraction of alloreactive clones that mapped to unstimulated subsets.

The origin of this receptor is a human donor in good health. The sequenced sample was non-Treg CD4+ T cells sorted from blood.

Here the CDR3 reads CASSGGQGAYNEQFF. In DNA form, the CDR3 reads TGCGCCAGCAGTGGGGGGCAGGGAGCATACAATGAGCAGTTCTTC. The rearrangement uses TRBV5-1 and TRBJ2-1; D tentatively reads TRBD1 or TRBD2 (6 bases each). The length of the CDR3 is 15 residues. V shed 5 bases and J shed 4 bases, with 16 bases lying between them. Germline loops: CDR1 SGHRS, CDR2 YFSETQ.